This TCR beta chain stems from a study of Graves' ophthalmopathy and Graves' hyperthyroidism. CDR3 length: 16 amino acids. Trimming stripped 3 bases from V and 4 bases from J, with 12 bases between. Germline V lookup: CDR1 KGHDR, CDR2 SFDVKD. The TCR beta CDR3 regions underwent amplification from RNA transcripts. First-round RT-PCR relied on HTBI primers, and a second-round multiplex PCR came next. Via MiXCR, TCRdb re-called the multiplex PCR reads, giving one row per CDR3 protein. The sample consists of about 480,000 distinct CDR3 sequences, under 15% of them appearing once. Study-level findings and limits: For predicting ophthalmopathy progression, the model had approximately 70% sensitivity and 72% to 85% specificity. A 13-signature model separated ophthalmopathy from stable hyperthyroidism, reaching roughly 85% sensitivity and roughly 81% specificity cross-validated.

Those donors who had ophthalmopathy presented with moderate-to-severe activity, a CAS of ≥3, a NOSPECS of ≥4 and a duration under 3 months. Pregnancy or lactation, uncontrolled infections and other autoimmune diseases were grounds for excluding patients. This clonotype was detected many times. Its antigen is not known. Specimen: blood. This sequence joins TRBV24-1 and TRBJ2-6, with D perhaps matching TRBD1 (6 bases). This TCR came from a woman aged 25 to 39 with Graves' ophthalmopathy. The CDR3 here is CATSDTTGPGANVLTF. The CDR3 DNA is TGTGCCACCAGTGATACAACAGGGCCCGGGGCCAACGTCCTGACTTTC.